The present T cell receptor (beta chain) was sequenced within a study of shared clonotypes between healthy human individuals. This clone has a handful of counts. Donors comprised only Caucasian adults living in Nashville, Tennessee. Every immunoSEQ plate was one replicate of a subset's evenly spread DNA. TCRdb keeps only in-frame clones here, not all; method: immunoSEQ multiplex PCR. This sample carries 550,000 to 800,000 clones, 90% of them seen once, and the ten largest clones take about 34%. The germline gives CDR1 MNHNS, CDR2 SASEGT. The CDR3 is 19 residues long. After removal of 4 bases from V and 2 bases from J, the junction contained 17 bases not matched to a gene.

Sequencing used memory CD8+ T cells from PBMCs. As for subset: CD45RO+ cells pooled with CCR7-negative TemRA cells. The source of this sequence is a man aged 18-30 years in good health. Some clones in this sample may be carry-over from other donors' samples. The genes are TRBV6-1 and TRBJ2-5, with TRBD2 matching 9 bases. CDR3: CASSAYYIVGTSSQETQYF. The CDR3 DNA reads TGTGCCAGCAGTGCCTATTATATAGTTGGGACTAGCAGTCAAGAGACCCAGTACTTC.